This is a list of T cell receptor beta chains from one sample in a study of blood T cell repertoires in COVID-19. Sequenced by immunoSEQ multiplex PCR; TCRdb stores in-frame clones only, minus some. This table holds tens of thousands of clones, around nine tenths found once. Material for sequencing was peripheral blood. These receptors came from a human donor in a cohort sampled during active COVID-19. Both conserved end residues are part of each CDR3. A D gene is named only where the DNA matches it firmly. Only part of the rows carry a size: once, few, many, or a class if the clone is expanded.

v_call: TRBV9
d_call: TRBD1
clone_size: once
j_call: TRBJ2-2
cdr3_nt: TGTGCCAGCAGCGCACTGGGGACAGGACATACCGGGGAGCTGTTTTTT
cdr3_aa: CASSALGTGHTGELFF

v_call: TRBV5-3
d_call: .
clone_size: .
j_call: TRBJ1-1
cdr3_nt: TGTGCCAGAAGCCTCAAGATCCCTACGGACACTGAAGCTTTCTTT
cdr3_aa: CARSLKIPTDTEAFF

v_call: TRBV7-2
d_call: .
clone_size: once
j_call: TRBJ2-7
cdr3_nt: TGTGCCAGCAGCTTAGTACGGGGTTCCACCTACGAGCAGTACTTC
cdr3_aa: CASSLVRGSTYEQYF

v_call: TRBV19
d_call: .
clone_size: .
j_call: TRBJ2-3
cdr3_nt: TGTGCCAGTAGTACAAGGGGGGGGGCTAGCACAGATACGCAGTATTTT
cdr3_aa: CASSTRGGASTDTQYF

v_call: TRBV27
d_call: .
clone_size: .
j_call: TRBJ2-5
cdr3_nt: TGTGCCAGCAGTTTAAGGGGGATGGAGACCCAGTACTTC
cdr3_aa: CASSLRGMETQYF

v_call: TRBV4-1
d_call: TRBD1
clone_size: .
j_call: TRBJ1-6
cdr3_nt: TGCGCCAGCAGCCAAGGGATGCCGGGACAGGGGGTTTCACCCCTCCACTTT
cdr3_aa: CASSQGMPGQGVSPLHF

v_call: TRBV30
d_call: .
clone_size: .
j_call: TRBJ1-5
cdr3_nt: TGTGCCTGGAGTGGGGGGGGCAATCAGCCCCAGCATTTT
cdr3_aa: CAWSGGGNQPQHF

v_call: TRBV6-6
d_call: TRBD1
clone_size: .
j_call: TRBJ2-5
cdr3_nt: TGTGCCAGCAGTTACGGGCCCGGGACAGGGAAAGAGACCCAGTACTTC
cdr3_aa: CASSYGPGTGKETQYF

v_call: TRBV27
d_call: .
clone_size: .
j_call: TRBJ2-3
cdr3_nt: TGTGCCAGCAGTTCGGACTTCGACGGGTTAGATACGCAGTATTTT
cdr3_aa: CASSSDFDGLDTQYF

v_call: TRBV5-1
d_call: TRBD2
clone_size: .
j_call: TRBJ2-3
cdr3_nt: TGCGCCAGCAGCACCTGGGGTAGCGGGGGGGACACAGATACGCAGTATTTT
cdr3_aa: CASSTWGSGGDTDTQYF

v_call: TRBV20-1
d_call: .
clone_size: .
j_call: TRBJ2-2
cdr3_nt: TGCAGTGCTTATATTACCGGGGAGCTGTTTTTT
cdr3_aa: CSAYITGELFF

v_call: TRBV7-2
d_call: .
clone_size: .
j_call: TRBJ2-3
cdr3_nt: TGTGCCAGCAGCTTCGCGGGGTTTGATACGCAGTATTTT
cdr3_aa: CASSFAGFDTQYF

v_call: TRBV7-3
d_call: .
clone_size: .
j_call: TRBJ2-3
cdr3_nt: TGTGCCAGCAGGGCGGGTAGGGGGACAGATACGCAGTATTTT
cdr3_aa: CASRAGRGTDTQYF

v_call: TRBV19
d_call: .
clone_size: .
j_call: TRBJ1-5
cdr3_nt: TGTGCCAGTAGTAAGGGGGTTAGCAATCAGCCCCAGCATTTT
cdr3_aa: CASSKGVSNQPQHF

v_call: TRBV18
d_call: .
clone_size: once
j_call: TRBJ1-1
cdr3_nt: TGTGCCAGCTCACCGATCAGGGATGGGGCTTTCTTT
cdr3_aa: CASSPIRDGAFF

v_call: TRBV25-1
d_call: TRBD2
clone_size: .
j_call: TRBJ2-1
cdr3_nt: TGTGCCAGCAGTGAGCGTGTGCGGCGGGAGGGTTCCTACAATGAGCAGTTCTTC
cdr3_aa: CASSERVRREGSYNEQFF

v_call: TRBV29-1
d_call: .
clone_size: .
j_call: TRBJ2-1
cdr3_nt: TGCAGCGTTGTGGGGGGATGGGAAAATGAGCAGTTCTTC
cdr3_aa: CSVVGGWENEQFF

v_call: TRBV12-3/TRBV12-4
d_call: .
clone_size: .
j_call: TRBJ1-5
cdr3_nt: TGTGCCAGCAGTTTGGGCAGTAATCAGCCCCAGCATTTT
cdr3_aa: CASSLGSNQPQHF

v_call: TRBV30
d_call: .
clone_size: .
j_call: TRBJ1-4
cdr3_nt: TGTGCCTGGGCGGGAGGGTTTGGTGAAAAACTGTTTTTT
cdr3_aa: CAWAGGFGEKLFF

v_call: TRBV5-4
d_call: TRBD1
clone_size: once
j_call: TRBJ1-2
cdr3_nt: TGTGCCAGCAGGGCGTCAATGGCAGGGGGGGGCTACACCTTC
cdr3_aa: CASRASMAGGGYTF

v_call: TRBV7-9
d_call: .
clone_size: .
j_call: TRBJ2-6
cdr3_nt: TGTGCCAGCAGCTTTCCCAGGTCCCCGGGGTCGTCTGGGGCCAACGTCCTGACTTTC
cdr3_aa: CASSFPRSPGSSGANVLTF

v_call: TRBV27
d_call: TRBD2
clone_size: .
j_call: TRBJ2-3
cdr3_nt: TGTGCCAGCAGTTCGAGAACTAGCGGGGGCACAGGCACGCAGTATTTT
cdr3_aa: CASSSRTSGGTGTQYF

v_call: TRBV7-2
d_call: .
clone_size: .
j_call: TRBJ1-4
cdr3_nt: TGTGCCAGCAGCTTGGGGCGGGGTTTGGGTAATGAAAAACTGTTTTTT
cdr3_aa: CASSLGRGLGNEKLFF

v_call: TRBV3-1/TRBV3-2
d_call: .
clone_size: .
j_call: TRBJ1-1
cdr3_nt: TGTGCCAGCAGGGACAACCTGAACACTGAAGCTTTCTTT
cdr3_aa: CASRDNLNTEAFF

v_call: TRBV18
d_call: TRBD1
clone_size: once
j_call: TRBJ2-2
cdr3_nt: TGTGCCAGCTCAGGCCTGGACAGGGGTCCCGGGGAGCTGTTTTTT
cdr3_aa: CASSGLDRGPGELFF

v_call: TRBV7-9
d_call: TRBD1
clone_size: .
j_call: TRBJ1-4
cdr3_nt: TGTGCCAGCAGGCCCCCCCCTGACAGGGGGCCCGATGAAAAACTGTTTTTT
cdr3_aa: CASRPPPDRGPDEKLFF

v_call: TRBV19
d_call: TRBD1
clone_size: .
j_call: TRBJ1-5
cdr3_nt: TGTGCCAGTAGTATAGTAGAGGGGGCTAATCAGCCCCAGCATTTT
cdr3_aa: CASSIVEGANQPQHF

v_call: TRBV6-5
d_call: .
clone_size: .
j_call: TRBJ1-5
cdr3_nt: TGTGCCAGCAGGGTTGGAGGGAGCAATCAGCCCCAGCATTTT
cdr3_aa: CASRVGGSNQPQHF

v_call: TRBV5-1
d_call: TRBD1
clone_size: .
j_call: TRBJ2-7
cdr3_nt: TGCGCCAGCAGCTCGGCCTCCGGGACAGGCTCCTACGAGCAGTACTTC
cdr3_aa: CASSSASGTGSYEQYF

v_call: TRBV20-1
d_call: .
clone_size: .
j_call: TRBJ1-1
cdr3_nt: TGCAGTGCCCAGATGGCTGAAGCTTTCTTT
cdr3_aa: CSAQMAEAFF

v_call: TRBV18
d_call: TRBD1
clone_size: .
j_call: TRBJ2-7
cdr3_nt: TGTGCCAGCTCACCACCCGGGACAGGGGAAATACAGCAGTACTTC
cdr3_aa: CASSPPGTGEIQQYF

v_call: TRBV28
d_call: .
clone_size: .
j_call: TRBJ2-3
cdr3_nt: TGTGCCAGCAGTTTGAGGCAGTCACAGGGAGATACGCAGTATTTT
cdr3_aa: CASSLRQSQGDTQYF

v_call: TRBV7-3
d_call: TRBD1
clone_size: .
j_call: TRBJ1-2
cdr3_nt: TGTGCCAGCAGCCAGGGACAGGGAAACTATGGCTACACCTTC
cdr3_aa: CASSQGQGNYGYTF

v_call: TRBV29-1
d_call: .
clone_size: .
j_call: TRBJ2-7
cdr3_nt: TGCAGCGTTGATTTAAGCGGGCGCGAGCAGTACTTC
cdr3_aa: CSVDLSGREQYF

v_call: TRBV5-6
d_call: TRBD1
clone_size: .
j_call: TRBJ2-7
cdr3_nt: TGTGCCAGCAGCTTCCGGGACAGGGGGTTGAAAGAGCAGTACTTC
cdr3_aa: CASSFRDRGLKEQYF

v_call: TRBV5-4
d_call: .
clone_size: .
j_call: TRBJ1-4
cdr3_nt: TGTGCCAGCAGCTTGAGGCAGCCGGGTGAGAAACTGTTTTTT
cdr3_aa: CASSLRQPGEKLFF

v_call: TRBV19
d_call: .
clone_size: .
j_call: TRBJ1-6
cdr3_nt: TGTGCCAGTAGTTTTTCGACAGCAACCAATTCACCCCTCCACTTT
cdr3_aa: CASSFSTATNSPLHF

v_call: TRBV5-1
d_call: TRBD1
clone_size: few
j_call: TRBJ2-3
cdr3_nt: TGCGCCAGCAGCCACGGGGACAGGGGCACAGATACGCAGTATTTT
cdr3_aa: CASSHGDRGTDTQYF

v_call: TRBV6-5
d_call: .
clone_size: .
j_call: TRBJ1-3
cdr3_nt: TGTGCCAGCAGCCCCGACAGTCTCGCTGGAAACACCATATATTTT
cdr3_aa: CASSPDSLAGNTIYF

v_call: TRBV28
d_call: .
clone_size: once
j_call: TRBJ2-7
cdr3_nt: TGTGCCAGCAGTTTAGGGCCATCCTACGAGCAGTACTTC
cdr3_aa: CASSLGPSYEQYF

v_call: TRBV5-8
d_call: .
clone_size: .
j_call: TRBJ2-7
cdr3_nt: TGTGCCAGCAGCTCGATCAGGGATGGGGATAGAAGATACGAGCAGTACTTC
cdr3_aa: CASSSIRDGDRRYEQYF

v_call: TRBV5-6
d_call: .
clone_size: .
j_call: TRBJ2-2
cdr3_nt: TGTGCCAGCAGCTTGGGCGGGGTTGGGACCGGGGAGCTGTTTTTT
cdr3_aa: CASSLGGVGTGELFF

v_call: TRBV5-1
d_call: TRBD2
clone_size: .
j_call: TRBJ2-1
cdr3_nt: TGCGCCAGCAGCATCCCACTAGCGGGCGACTACAATGAGCAGTTCTTC
cdr3_aa: CASSIPLAGDYNEQFF

v_call: TRBV6-5
d_call: .
clone_size: .
j_call: TRBJ2-5
cdr3_nt: TGTGCCAGCATGCGGGGGCCCCAAGAGACCCAGTACTTC
cdr3_aa: CASMRGPQETQYF

v_call: TRBV5-1
d_call: TRBD1
clone_size: .
j_call: TRBJ2-3
cdr3_nt: TGCGCCAGCAGCTTAACAGGGGTTGAAGATACGCAGTATTTT
cdr3_aa: CASSLTGVEDTQYF